This TCR beta chain came from a study of cytomegalovirus exposure and HLA in healthy donors. Across the study: About 85 million unique TCRs from HLA-typed donors were held in an early release of data.

General study results and limits: Analysis performed later found roughly 18,000 TCR beta sequences associated with HLA alleles at 0.05 false discovery rate.

On this clone itself: Its specificity is not known.

Germline assignment: CDR1 SGHTA and CDR2 FQGNSA. V lost 5 bases to trimming and J lost 4 bases; unmatched junction nucleotides: 2. The CDR3 extends over 14 amino acids. It was with 60 Vbeta and 13 Jbeta primers that the PCR ran. Sequencing was performed with immunoSEQ multiplex PCR; in TCRdb, only in-frame clones are kept and a portion is missing. The sample shows around 120,000 clones, 65% to 90% of them seen only once. The chain combines TRBV7-2 with TRBJ2-2; 9 nucleotides match TRBD2. This sequence was found in a girl aged 2 to 10 in good health and CMV-seronegative. The sample taken for sequencing was PBMCs. CDR3 sequence: CASSLLAGTGELFF. The CDR3 bases are TGTGCCAGCAGCCTACTAGCGGGCACCGGGGAGCTGTTTTTT.